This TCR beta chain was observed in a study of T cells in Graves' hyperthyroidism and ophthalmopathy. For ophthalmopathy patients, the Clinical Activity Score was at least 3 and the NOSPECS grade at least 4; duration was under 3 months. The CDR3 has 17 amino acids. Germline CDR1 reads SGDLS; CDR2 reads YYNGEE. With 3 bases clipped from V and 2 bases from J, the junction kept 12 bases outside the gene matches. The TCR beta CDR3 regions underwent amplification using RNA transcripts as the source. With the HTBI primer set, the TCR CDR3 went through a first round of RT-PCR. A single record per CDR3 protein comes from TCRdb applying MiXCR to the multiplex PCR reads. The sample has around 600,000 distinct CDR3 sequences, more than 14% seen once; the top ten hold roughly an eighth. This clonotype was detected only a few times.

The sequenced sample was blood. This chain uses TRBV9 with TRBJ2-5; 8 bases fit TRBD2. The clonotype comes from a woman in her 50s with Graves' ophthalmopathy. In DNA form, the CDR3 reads TGTGCCAGCAGCGACGGCCTCCCTTTAGCGGGACAAGAGACCCAGTACTTC. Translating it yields CASSDGLPLAGQETQYF.